This T cell receptor beta chain was sequenced during a study of technical replicates of blood from a few donors (dated by TCRdb to the late 2010s). The library was obtained by the immunoSEQ multiplex PCR assay. The source is immuneACCESS, and TCRdb retained only in-frame sequences with V and J called. Part of the clones is not carried over; for the studies checked, unresolved V genes explain less than half of this, and the remainder is unexplained. The sample profile shows about 80,000 clones; around nine tenths of them were found once. The ten top clones hold less than 0.5% of the sample. This clone has a handful of counts. Its antigen is unknown. The junction and the germline gene differ at one end; a read error may be behind it. From the germline V gene, CDR1 is MGHRA and CDR2 is YSYEKL. The CDR3 holds 14 amino acids from the cysteine to the phenylalanine. Only the CDR3 portion is preserved as DNA: 42 bases, with reading frame beginning at the first base.

Sequencing was performed on T cells isolated from PBMCs. This clonotype was obtained from a human donor in good health. The sequence is built from TRBV4-1 and TRBJ2-2; TRBD2 matches 8 bases in the middle. The sequenced DNA: TGCGCCAGCAGACCTACTAGCGGCACCTGGGAGCTGTTTTTT. Translated, this is CASRPTSGTWELFF.